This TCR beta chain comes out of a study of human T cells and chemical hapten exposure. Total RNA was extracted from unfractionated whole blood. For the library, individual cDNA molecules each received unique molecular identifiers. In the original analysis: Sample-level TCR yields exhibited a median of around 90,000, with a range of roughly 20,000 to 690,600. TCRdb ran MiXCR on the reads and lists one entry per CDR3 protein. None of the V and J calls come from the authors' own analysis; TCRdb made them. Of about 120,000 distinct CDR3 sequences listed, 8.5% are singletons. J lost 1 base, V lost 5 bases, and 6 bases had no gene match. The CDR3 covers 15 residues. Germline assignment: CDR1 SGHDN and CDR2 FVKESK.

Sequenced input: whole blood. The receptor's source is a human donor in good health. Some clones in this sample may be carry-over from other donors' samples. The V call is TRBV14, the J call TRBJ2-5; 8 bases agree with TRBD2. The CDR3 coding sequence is TGTGCCAGCAGCACCCTGACTAGCGCCCAAGAGACCCAGTACTTC. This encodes CASSTLTSAQETQYF. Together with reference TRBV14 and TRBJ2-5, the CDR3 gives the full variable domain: EAGVTQFPSHSVIEKGQTVTLRCDPISGHDNLYWYRRVMGKEIKFLLHFVKESKQDESGMPNNRFLAERTGGTYSTLKVQPAELEDSGVYFCASSTLTSAQETQYFGPGTRLLVL.